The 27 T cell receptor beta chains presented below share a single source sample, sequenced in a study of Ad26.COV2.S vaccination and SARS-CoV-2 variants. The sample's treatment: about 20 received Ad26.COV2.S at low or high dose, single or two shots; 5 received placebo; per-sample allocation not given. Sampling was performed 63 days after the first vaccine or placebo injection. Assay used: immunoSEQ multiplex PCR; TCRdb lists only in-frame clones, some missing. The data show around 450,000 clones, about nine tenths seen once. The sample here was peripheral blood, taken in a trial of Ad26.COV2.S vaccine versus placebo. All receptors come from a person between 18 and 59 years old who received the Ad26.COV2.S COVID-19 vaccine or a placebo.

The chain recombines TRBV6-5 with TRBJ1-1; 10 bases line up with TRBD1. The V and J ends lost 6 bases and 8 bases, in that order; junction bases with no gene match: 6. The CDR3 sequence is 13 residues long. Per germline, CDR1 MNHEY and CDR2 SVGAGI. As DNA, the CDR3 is TGTGCCAGCAGGAGGGGGGGACAGGGGGAAGCTTTCTTT. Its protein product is CASRRGGQGEAFF.

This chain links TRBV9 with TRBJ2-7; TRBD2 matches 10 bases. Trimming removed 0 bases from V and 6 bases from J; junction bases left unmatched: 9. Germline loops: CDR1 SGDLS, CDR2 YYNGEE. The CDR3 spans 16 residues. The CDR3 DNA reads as TGTGCCAGCAGCGTAGGGGTCGGGACTAGCGATGGCGAGCAGTACTTC. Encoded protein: CASSVGVGTSDGEQYF.

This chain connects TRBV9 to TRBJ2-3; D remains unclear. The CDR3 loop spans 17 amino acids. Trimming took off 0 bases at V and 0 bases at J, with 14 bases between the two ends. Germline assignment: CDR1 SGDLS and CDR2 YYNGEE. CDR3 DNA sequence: TGTGCCAGCAGCGTAGGGGTGGTGGCGACAAGCACAGATACGCAGTATTTT. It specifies CASSVGVVATSTDTQYF.

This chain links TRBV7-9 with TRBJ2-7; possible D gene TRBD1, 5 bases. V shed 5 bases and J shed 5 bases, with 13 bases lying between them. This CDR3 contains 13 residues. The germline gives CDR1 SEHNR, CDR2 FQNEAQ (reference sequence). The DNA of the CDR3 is TGTGCCAGCAGCACCCGTGGGGCGGACGAGCAGTACTTC. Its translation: CASSTRGADEQYF.

The CDR3 DNA follows: TGTGCCAGCGGCGAGGGGGCGCGGTTGGATTTCTTT. It encodes CASGEGARLDFF. This chain links TRBV25-1 with TRBJ1-1; 7 bases line up with TRBD1. V was clipped by 8 bases and J by 13 bases; unmatched bases: 13. The germline V gene encodes CDR1 MGHDK and CDR2 SYGVNS. The CDR3 extends over 12 amino acids.

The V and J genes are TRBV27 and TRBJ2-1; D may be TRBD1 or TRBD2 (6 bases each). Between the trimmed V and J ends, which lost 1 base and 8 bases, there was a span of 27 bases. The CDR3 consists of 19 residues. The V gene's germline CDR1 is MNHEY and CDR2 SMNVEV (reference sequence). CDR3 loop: CASSLYPPRLGGSRDEQFF. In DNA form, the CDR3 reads TGTGCCAGCAGTTTATATCCCCCCCGACTAGGGGGGAGTAGGGATGAGCAGTTCTTC.

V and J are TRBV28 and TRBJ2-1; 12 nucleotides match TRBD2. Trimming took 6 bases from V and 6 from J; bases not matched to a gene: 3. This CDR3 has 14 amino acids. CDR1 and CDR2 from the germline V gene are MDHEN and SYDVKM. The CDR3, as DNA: TGTGCCAGCAGGACTAGCGGGGGTTCCAATGAGCAGTTCTTC. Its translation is CASRTSGGSNEQFF.

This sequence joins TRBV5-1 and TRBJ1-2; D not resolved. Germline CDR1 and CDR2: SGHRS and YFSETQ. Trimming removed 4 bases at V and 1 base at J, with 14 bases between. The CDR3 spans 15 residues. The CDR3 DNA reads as TGCGCCAGCAGCGCCATGGCAGGAGGTAACTATGGCTACACCTTC. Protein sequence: CASSAMAGGNYGYTF.

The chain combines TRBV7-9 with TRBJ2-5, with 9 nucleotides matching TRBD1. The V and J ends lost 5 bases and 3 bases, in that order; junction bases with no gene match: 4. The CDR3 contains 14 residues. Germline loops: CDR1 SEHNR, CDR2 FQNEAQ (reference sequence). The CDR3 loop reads CASSTGTGKETQYF. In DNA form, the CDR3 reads TGTGCCAGCAGCACCGGGACAGGGAAAGAGACCCAGTACTTC. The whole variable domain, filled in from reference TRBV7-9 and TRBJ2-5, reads DTGVSQNPRHKITKRGQNVTFRCDPISEHNRLYWYRQTLGQGPEFLTYFQNEAQLEKSRLLSDRFSAERPKGSFSTLEIQRTEQGDSAMYLCASSTGTGKETQYFGPGTRLLVL.

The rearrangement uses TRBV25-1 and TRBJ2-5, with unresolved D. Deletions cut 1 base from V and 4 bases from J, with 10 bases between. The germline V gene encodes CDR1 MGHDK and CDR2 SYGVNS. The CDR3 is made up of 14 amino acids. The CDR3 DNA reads TGTGCCAGCAGTGAATTGGGCCGGGTAGAGACCCAGTACTTC. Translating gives CASSELGRVETQYF.

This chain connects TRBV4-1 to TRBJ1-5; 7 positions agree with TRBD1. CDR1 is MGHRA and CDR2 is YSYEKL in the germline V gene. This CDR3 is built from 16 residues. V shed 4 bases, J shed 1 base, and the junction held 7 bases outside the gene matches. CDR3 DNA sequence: TGCGCCAGCAGCCGGGGCCTGACAGGGAGCAATCAGCCCCAGCATTTT. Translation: CASSRGLTGSNQPQHF.

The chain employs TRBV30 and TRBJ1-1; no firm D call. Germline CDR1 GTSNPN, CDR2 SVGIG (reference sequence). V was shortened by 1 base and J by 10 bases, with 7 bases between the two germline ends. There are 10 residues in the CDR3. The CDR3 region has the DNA TGTGCCTGGAGTGGGGGTAGAGCTTTCTTT. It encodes CAWSGGRAFF.

CDR3 sequence: CASSEATGGGQETQYF. DNA of the CDR3: TGTGCCAGCAGTGAAGCGACAGGGGGAGGGCAAGAGACCCAGTACTTC. The chain links TRBV6-1 to TRBJ2-5; 9 bases match TRBD1. CDR1 and CDR2 from the germline V gene are MNHNS and SASEGT. The V and J ends lost 0 bases and 2 bases, in that order; junction bases with no gene match: 4. CDR3 size: 16 residues.

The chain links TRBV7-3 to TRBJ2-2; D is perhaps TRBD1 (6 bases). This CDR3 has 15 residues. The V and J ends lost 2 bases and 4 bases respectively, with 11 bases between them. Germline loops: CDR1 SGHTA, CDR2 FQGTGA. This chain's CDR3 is CASSLLQGSTGELFF. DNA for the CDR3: TGTGCCAGCAGCTTACTACAGGGAAGCACCGGGGAGCTGTTTTTT.

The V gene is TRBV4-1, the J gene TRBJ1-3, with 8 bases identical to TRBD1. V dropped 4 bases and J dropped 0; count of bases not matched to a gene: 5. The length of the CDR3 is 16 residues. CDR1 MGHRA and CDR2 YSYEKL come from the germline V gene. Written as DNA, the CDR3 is TGCGCCAGCAGCCCGCACAGGGGGACCTCTGGAAACACCATATATTTT. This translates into CASSPHRGTSGNTIYF.

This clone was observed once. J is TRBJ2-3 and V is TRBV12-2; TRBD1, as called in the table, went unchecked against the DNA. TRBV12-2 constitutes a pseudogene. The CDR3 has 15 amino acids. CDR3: CASRSHRDRADTQYF. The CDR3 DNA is TGTGCAAGTCGCAGCCACCGGGACAGGGCAGATACGCAGTATTTT.

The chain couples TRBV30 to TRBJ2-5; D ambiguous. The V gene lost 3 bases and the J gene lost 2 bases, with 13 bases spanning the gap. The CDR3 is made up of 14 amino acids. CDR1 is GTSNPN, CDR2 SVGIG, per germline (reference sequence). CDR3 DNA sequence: TGTGCCTGGAGAGGGAAGGGAAGTCAAGAGACCCAGTACTTC. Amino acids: CAWRGKGSQETQYF.

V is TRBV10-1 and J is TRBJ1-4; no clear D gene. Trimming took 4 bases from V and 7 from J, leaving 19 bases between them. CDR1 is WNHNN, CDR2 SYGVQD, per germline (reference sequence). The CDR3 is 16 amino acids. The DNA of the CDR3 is TGCGCCAGCAGTGGAGGCGATGCGGGGAGCGGTGAAAAACTGTTTTTT. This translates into CASSGGDAGSGEKLFF.

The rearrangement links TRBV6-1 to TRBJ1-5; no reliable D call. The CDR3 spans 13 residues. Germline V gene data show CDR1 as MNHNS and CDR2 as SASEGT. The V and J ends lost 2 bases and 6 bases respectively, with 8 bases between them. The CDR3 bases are TGTGCCAGCAGTGAAATCCGTGGTCAGCCCCAGCATTTT. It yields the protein CASSEIRGQPQHF.

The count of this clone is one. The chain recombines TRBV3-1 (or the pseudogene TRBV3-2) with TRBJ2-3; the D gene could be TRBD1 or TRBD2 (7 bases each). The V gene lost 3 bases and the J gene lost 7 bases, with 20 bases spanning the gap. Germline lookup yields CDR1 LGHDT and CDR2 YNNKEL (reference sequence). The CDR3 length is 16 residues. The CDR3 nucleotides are TGTGCCAGCAGCCAGCAGGGGACAGCGGGGAGGAATACGCAGTATTTT. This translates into CASSQQGTAGRNTQYF.

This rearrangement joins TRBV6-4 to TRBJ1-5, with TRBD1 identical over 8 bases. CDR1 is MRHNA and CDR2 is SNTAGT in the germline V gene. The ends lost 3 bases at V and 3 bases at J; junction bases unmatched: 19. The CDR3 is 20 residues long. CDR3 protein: CASSDQHHHGQGVLNQPQHF. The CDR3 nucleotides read TGTGCCAGCAGTGATCAACACCATCATGGACAGGGCGTTCTCAATCAGCCCCAGCATTTT.

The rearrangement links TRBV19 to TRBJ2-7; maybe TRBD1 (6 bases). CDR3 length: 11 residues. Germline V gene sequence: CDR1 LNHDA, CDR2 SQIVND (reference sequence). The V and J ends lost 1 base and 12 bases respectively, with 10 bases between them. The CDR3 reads CASSIGNRVYF. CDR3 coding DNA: TGTGCCAGTAGTATAGGAAACAGGGTGTACTTC.

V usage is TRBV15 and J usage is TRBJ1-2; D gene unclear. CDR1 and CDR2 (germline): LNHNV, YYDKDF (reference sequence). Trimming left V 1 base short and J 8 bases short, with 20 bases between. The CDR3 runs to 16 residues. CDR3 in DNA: TGTGCCACCAGCAGAGCTGCGGGAAGGTTCCCTTACGGCTACACCTTC. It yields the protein CATSRAAGRFPYGYTF.

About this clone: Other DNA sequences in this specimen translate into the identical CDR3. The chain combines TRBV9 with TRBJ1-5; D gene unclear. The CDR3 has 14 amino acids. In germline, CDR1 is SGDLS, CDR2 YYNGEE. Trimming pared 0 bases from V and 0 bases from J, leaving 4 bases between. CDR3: CASSVGNSNQPQHF. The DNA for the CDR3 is TGTGCCAGCAGCGTAGGGAATAGCAATCAGCCCCAGCATTTT.

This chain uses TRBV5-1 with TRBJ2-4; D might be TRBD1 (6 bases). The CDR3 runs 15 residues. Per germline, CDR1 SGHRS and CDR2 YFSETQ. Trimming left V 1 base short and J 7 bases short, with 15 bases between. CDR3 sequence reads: CASSLWSLQGNIQYF. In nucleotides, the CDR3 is TGCGCCAGCAGCTTGTGGTCTCTCCAGGGGAACATTCAGTACTTC.

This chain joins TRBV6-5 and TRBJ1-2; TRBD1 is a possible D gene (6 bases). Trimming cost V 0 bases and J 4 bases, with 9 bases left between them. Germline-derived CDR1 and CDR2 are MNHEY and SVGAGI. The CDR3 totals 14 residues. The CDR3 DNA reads TGTGCCAGCAGTTACTCGGACAGCACCTATGGCTACACCTTC. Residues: CASSYSDSTYGYTF.

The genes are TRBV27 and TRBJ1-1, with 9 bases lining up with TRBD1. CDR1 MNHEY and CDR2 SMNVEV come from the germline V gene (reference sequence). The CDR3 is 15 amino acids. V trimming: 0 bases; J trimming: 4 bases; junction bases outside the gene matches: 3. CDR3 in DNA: TGTGCCAGCAGTTTATCAATGACAGGGGGCACTGAAGCTTTCTTT. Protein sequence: CASSLSMTGGTEAFF.